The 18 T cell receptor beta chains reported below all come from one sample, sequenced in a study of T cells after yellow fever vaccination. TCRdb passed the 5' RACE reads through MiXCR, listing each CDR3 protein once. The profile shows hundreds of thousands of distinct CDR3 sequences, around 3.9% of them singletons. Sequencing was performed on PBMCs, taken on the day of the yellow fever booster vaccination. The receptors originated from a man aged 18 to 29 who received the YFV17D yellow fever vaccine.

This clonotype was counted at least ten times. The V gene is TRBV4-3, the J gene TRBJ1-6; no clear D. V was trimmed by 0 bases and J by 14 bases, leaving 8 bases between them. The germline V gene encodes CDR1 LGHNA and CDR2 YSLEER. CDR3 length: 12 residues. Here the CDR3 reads CASSQEGLTLHF. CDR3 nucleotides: TGCGCCAGCAGCCAAGAGGGGTTGACCCTCCACTTT.

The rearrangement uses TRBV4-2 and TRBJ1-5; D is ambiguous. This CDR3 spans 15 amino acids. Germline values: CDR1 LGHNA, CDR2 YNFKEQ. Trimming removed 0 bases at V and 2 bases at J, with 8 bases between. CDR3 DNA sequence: TGTGCCAGCAGCCAAGATGACGGGGGCAATCAGCCCCAGCATTTT. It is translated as CASSQDDGGNQPQHF.

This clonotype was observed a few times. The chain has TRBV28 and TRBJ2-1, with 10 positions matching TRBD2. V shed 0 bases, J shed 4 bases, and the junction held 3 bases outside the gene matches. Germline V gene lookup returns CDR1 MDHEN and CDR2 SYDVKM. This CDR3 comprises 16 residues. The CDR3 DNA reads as TGTGCCAGCAGTTTATGGGCTAGCGGGGGTTACAATGAGCAGTTCTTC. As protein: CASSLWASGGYNEQFF.

Here the CDR3 reads CASTSQGSTEAFF. CDR3 in DNA: TGTGCCAGCACCTCACAGGGATCCACTGAAGCTTTCTTT. The chain recombines TRBV6-5 with TRBJ1-1, with D possibly TRBD1 on 6 matching bases. Looked up from germline, CDR1 is MNHEY and CDR2 is SVGAGI. The CDR3 has 13 residues. Trimming pared 7 bases from V and 4 bases from J, leaving 13 bases between.

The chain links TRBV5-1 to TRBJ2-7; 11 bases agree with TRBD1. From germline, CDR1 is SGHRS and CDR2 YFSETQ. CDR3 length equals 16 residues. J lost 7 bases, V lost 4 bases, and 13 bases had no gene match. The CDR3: CASSPLGTGGRREQYF. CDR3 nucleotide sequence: TGCGCCAGCAGCCCCCTAGGGACAGGGGGACGGCGGGAGCAGTACTTC.

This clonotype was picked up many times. The CDR3 DNA reads as TGCAGTGCTAGGGGGCAGGGCGGAGAGACCCAGTACTTC. Amino acids: CSARGQGGETQYF. The chain couples TRBV20-1 to TRBJ2-5; tentatively, D is TRBD1 (5 bases). With 3 bases removed from V and 4 bases from J, the gap between germline ends came to 12 bases. The CDR3 is made up of 13 amino acids. Germline CDR1 is DFQATT and CDR2 is SNEGSKA (reference sequence).

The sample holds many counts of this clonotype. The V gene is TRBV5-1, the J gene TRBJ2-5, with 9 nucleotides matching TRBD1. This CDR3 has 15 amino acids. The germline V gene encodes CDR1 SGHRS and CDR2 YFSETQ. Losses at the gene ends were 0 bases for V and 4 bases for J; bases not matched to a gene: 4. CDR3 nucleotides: TGCGCCAGCAGCTTGGGGGACAGGGTTGGAGAGACCCAGTACTTC. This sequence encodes CASSLGDRVGETQYF. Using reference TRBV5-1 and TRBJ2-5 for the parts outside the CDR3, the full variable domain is KAGVTQTPRYLIKTRGQQVTLSCSPISGHRSVSWYQQTPGQGLQFLFEYFSETQRNKGNFPGRFSGRQFSNSRSEMNVSTLELGDSALYLCASSLGDRVGETQYFGPGTRLLVL.

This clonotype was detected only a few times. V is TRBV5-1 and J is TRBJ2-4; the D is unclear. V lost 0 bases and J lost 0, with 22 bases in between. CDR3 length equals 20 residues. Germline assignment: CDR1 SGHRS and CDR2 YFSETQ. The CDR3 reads CASSLGRSPVSSEAKNIQYF. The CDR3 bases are TGCGCCAGCAGCTTGGGGCGAAGCCCAGTTTCGTCAGAAGCCAAAAACATTCAGTACTTC.

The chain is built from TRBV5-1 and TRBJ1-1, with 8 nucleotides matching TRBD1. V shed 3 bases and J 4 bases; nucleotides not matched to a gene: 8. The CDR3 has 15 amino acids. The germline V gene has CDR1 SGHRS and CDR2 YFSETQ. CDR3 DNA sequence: TGCGCCAGCAGCTCTCAACAGGGGGGGATCACTGAAGCTTTCTTT. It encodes CASSSQQGGITEAFF.

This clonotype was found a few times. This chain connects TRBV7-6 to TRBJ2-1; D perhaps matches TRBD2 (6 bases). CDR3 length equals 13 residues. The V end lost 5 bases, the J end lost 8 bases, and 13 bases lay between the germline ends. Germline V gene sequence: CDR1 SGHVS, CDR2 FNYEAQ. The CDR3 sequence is CASSAGPGHEQFF. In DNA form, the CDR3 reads TGTGCCAGCAGCGCGGGACCAGGGCATGAGCAGTTCTTC.

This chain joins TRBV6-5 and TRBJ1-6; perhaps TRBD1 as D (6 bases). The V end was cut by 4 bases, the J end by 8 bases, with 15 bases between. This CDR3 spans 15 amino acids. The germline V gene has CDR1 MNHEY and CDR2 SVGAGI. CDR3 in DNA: TGTGCCAGCAGTTGGATGGGGGGGCCGTATTCACCCCTCCACTTT. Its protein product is CASSWMGGPYSPLHF.

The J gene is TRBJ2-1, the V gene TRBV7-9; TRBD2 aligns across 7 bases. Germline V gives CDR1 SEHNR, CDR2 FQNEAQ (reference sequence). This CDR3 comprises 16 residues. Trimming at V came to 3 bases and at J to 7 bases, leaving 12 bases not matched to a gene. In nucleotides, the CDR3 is TGTGCCAGCAGCTTGGGGGGGACCGTCCTATGGAATGAGCAGTTCTTC. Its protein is CASSLGGTVLWNEQFF.

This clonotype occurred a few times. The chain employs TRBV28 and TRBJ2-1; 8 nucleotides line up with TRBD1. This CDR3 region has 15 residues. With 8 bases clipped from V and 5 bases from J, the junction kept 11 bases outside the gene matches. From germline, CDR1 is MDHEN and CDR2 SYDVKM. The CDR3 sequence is CASLSGGVGNNEQFF. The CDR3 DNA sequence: TGTGCCAGCCTTTCAGGGGGCGTGGGAAACAATGAGCAGTTCTTC.

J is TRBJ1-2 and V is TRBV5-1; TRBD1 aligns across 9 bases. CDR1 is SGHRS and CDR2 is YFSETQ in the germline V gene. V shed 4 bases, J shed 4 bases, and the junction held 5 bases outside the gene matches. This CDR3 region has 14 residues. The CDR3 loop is CASSSRDRAYGYTF. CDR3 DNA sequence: TGCGCCAGCAGCAGCCGGGACAGGGCCTATGGCTACACCTTC.

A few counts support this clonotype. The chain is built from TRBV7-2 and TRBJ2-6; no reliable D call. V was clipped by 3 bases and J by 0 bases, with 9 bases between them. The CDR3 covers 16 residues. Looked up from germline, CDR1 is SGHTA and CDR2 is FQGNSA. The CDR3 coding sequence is TGTGCCAGCAGCTTTAGGGCTACCTCTGGGGCCAACGTCCTGACTTTC. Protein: CASSFRATSGANVLTF.

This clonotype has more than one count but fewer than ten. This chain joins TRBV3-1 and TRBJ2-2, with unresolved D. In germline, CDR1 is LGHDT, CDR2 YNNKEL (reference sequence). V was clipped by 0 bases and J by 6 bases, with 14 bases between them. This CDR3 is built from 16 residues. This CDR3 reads CASSQDLAALAGELFF. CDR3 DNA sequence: TGTGCCAGCAGCCAAGATTTGGCGGCCTTAGCCGGGGAGCTGTTTTTT.

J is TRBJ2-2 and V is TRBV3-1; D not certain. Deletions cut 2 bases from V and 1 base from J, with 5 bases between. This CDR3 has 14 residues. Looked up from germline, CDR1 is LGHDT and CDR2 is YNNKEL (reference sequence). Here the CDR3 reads CASSQFGNTGELFF. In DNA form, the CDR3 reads TGTGCCAGCAGCCAATTTGGGAACACCGGGGAGCTGTTTTTT.

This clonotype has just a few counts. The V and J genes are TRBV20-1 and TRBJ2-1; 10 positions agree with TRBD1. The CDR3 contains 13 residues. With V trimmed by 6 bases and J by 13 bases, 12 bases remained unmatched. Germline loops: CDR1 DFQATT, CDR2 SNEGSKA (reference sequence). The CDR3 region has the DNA TGCAGTGCCAGCCCGGGACAGGGGACTTTCCAGTTCTTC. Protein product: CSASPGQGTFQFF.